A single sample gave rise to the 8 T cell receptor beta chains below, sequenced in a study of OX40 agonist ivuxolimab in advanced cancers. Receptor amplification or capture employed the immunoSEQ multiplex PCR assay. The immuneACCESS repertoire file appears here via TCRdb, limited to in-frame rearrangements. These files lack a portion of the clones; in checked studies, under half of the deficit traces to unresolved V genes, and the cause of the others is not known. The sample has 50,000 to 65,000 clones on record, 86% of them singletons. The ten largest clones add up to roughly 1.1% of the sample. The material sequenced was CD4+ or CD8+ T cells sorted from blood, taken in a trial of the OX40 agonist ivuxolimab. The origin of the receptors is an adult with an advanced solid tumor such as melanoma, head and neck, liver or kidney cancer.

This chain uses TRBV7-6 with TRBJ2-7, with 12 bases identical to TRBD2. The CDR3 totals 15 residues. Germline values: CDR1 SGHVS, CDR2 FNYEAQ. Germline trimming cut 6 bases from V and 4 bases from J; bases unmatched to any gene: 7. This CDR3 is CASSQLAGGPYEQYF. The CDR3 region has the DNA TGTGCCAGCAGTCAACTAGCGGGGGGTCCTTACGAGCAGTACTTC. Filled out from reference TRBV7-6 and TRBJ2-7, the complete variable domain reads GAGVSQSPRYKVTKRGQDVALRCDPISGHVSLYWYRQALGQGPEFLTYFNYEAQQDKSGLPNDRFSAERPEGSISTLTIQRTEQRDSAMYRCASSQLAGGPYEQYFGPGTRLTVT.

This chain joins TRBV5-6 and TRBJ1-1, with 8 bases matching TRBD1. Germline V CDR1 and CDR2: SGHDT, YYEEEE. This CDR3 is built from 16 residues. V lost 4 bases and J lost 0; bases outside the gene matches: 8. Here the CDR3 reads CASSPVRGRLNTEAFF. CDR3 nucleotides: TGTGCCAGCAGCCCGGTCAGGGGGCGACTGAACACTGAAGCTTTCTTT.

The chain uses TRBV4-3 and TRBJ2-1; no clear D gene. From germline, CDR1 is LGHNA and CDR2 YSLEER. CDR3 size: 13 residues. The germline V and J ends were trimmed by 0 bases and 8 bases, with 8 bases remaining between them. The DNA for the CDR3 is TGCGCCAGCAGCCAAGAAACCGTTCATGAGCAGTTCTTC. This sequence encodes CASSQETVHEQFF.

V gene TRBV18 combines with J gene TRBJ2-1; 9 nucleotides match TRBD2. This CDR3 is built from 16 residues. Germline V gene lookup returns CDR1 KGHSH and CDR2 LQKENI. The V segment lost 3 bases and the J segment 2 bases; nucleotides outside the gene matches: 5. DNA for the CDR3: TGTGCCAGCTCACCGAGAGAGCGGGAGGCCTACAATGAGCAGTTCTTC. Residues: CASSPREREAYNEQFF. The full variable domain, in which reference TRBV18 and TRBJ2-1 provide the parts outside the CDR3, is NAGVMQNPRHLVRRRGQEARLRCSPMKGHSHVYWYRQLPEEGLKFMVYLQKENIIDESGMPKERFSAEFPKEGPSILRIQQVVRGDSAAYFCASSPREREAYNEQFFGPGTRLTVL.

This chain uses TRBV28 with TRBJ2-3, with 7 bases matching TRBD2. The CDR3 runs 15 residues. Germline-derived CDR1 and CDR2 are MDHEN and SYDVKM. V dropped 0 bases and J dropped 4; count of bases not matched to a gene: 4. The CDR3 coding sequence is TGTGCCAGCAGTTTATGGGCGGGAGAAGCAGATACGCAGTATTTT. This encodes CASSLWAGEADTQYF.

The J gene is TRBJ2-7, the V gene TRBV9; TRBD2 agrees at 8 bases. This CDR3 is built from 17 residues. Germline V gene sequence: CDR1 SGDLS, CDR2 YYNGEE. Trimming cost V 0 bases and J 4 bases; bases outside gene matches: 12. CDR3 amino acids: CASSVAPGVAGIYEQYF. CDR3 in DNA: TGTGCCAGCAGCGTAGCGCCCGGGGTAGCGGGAATATACGAGCAGTACTTC. The complete variable domain, with remaining parts taken from reference TRBV9 and TRBJ2-7, reads DSGVTQTPKHLITATGQRVTLRCSPRSGDLSVYWYQQSLDQGLQFLIQYYNGEERAKGNILERFSAQQFPDLHSELNLSSLELGDSALYFCASSVAPGVAGIYEQYFGPGTRLTVT.

V usage is TRBV10-3 and J usage is TRBJ1-2, with unresolved D. This CDR3 region has 12 residues. Between the trimmed V and J ends, which lost 10 bases and 7 bases, there was a span of 16 bases. Germline V gene data show CDR1 as ENHRY and CDR2 as SYGVKD. CDR3: CASKTVFGGYTF. DNA for the CDR3: TGTGCCAGCAAAACAGTGTTTGGTGGCTACACCTTC.

This clone showed up just a few times. The rearrangement links TRBV2 to TRBJ1-1; perhaps TRBD1 as D (5 bases). CDR1 is SNHLY, CDR2 FYNNEI, per germline. V lost 8 bases and J lost 4, with 14 bases in between. This CDR3 has 13 amino acids. The CDR3 is CASHGGLGTEAFF. The CDR3, as DNA: TGTGCCAGCCACGGGGGATTGGGCACTGAAGCTTTCTTT.